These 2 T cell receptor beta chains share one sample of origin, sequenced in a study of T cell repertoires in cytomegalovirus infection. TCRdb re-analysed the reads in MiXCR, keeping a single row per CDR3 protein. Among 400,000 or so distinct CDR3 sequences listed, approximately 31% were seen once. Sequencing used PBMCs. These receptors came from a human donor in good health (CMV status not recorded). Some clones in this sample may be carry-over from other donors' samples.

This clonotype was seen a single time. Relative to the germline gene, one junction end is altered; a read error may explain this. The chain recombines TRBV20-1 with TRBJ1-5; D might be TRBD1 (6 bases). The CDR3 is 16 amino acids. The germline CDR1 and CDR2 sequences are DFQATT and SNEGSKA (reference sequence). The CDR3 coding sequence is TGCAGTGCTAGGCCTAGGGGGGGGGGGAGCAATCAGCCCCACCATTTT. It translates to CSARPRGGGSNQPHHF.

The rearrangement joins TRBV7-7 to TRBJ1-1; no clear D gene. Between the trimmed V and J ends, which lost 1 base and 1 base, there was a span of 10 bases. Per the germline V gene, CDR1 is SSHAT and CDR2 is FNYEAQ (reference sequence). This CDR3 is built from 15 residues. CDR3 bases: TGTGCCAGCAGCTTAGGGACGGTCCAGAACACTGAAGCTTTCTTT. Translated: CASSLGTVQNTEAFF.